This TCR beta chain was recorded in a study of cytomegalovirus exposure and HLA in healthy donors. The length of the CDR3 is 10 residues. V lost 6 bases to trimming and J lost 7 bases, with 9 bases between them. CDR1 is DFQATT and CDR2 is SNEGSKA in the germline V gene (reference sequence). The protocol was immunoSEQ multiplex PCR, while the TCRdb copy is restricted to in-frame clones and leaves out a portion. The table has approximately 150,000 clones, over 80% seen once. The sequence came from a man aged 18 to 30 in good health and CMV-seropositive. The sample taken for sequencing was PBMCs. The chain joins TRBV20-1 to TRBJ2-5; D call uncertain. CDR3 sequence: CSANPGTQYF. CDR3 in DNA: TGCAGTGCGAACCCCGGGACCCAGTACTTC.